This T cell receptor beta chain was identified in a study of blood T cells in healthy people across ages (dated by TCRdb to about 2015). The study in broad terms: Template switching captured roughly one uniquely barcoded TCR beta cDNA molecule per two T cells in model experiments. Age-related changes in TCR beta repertoire diversity were measured in the study by deep sequencing normalized with unique cDNA molecular identifiers. Donors were grouped into four age groups: young (average 16 years), middle-aged (39), aged (around 56) and long-lived (less than 85). To avoid experimental bias, donors of different ages were spread randomly across the sequencing lanes. Using the same blood draw, the study looked at two additional independent replicas of 1 million unique cDNA reads for two donors, one aged 18 to 29 and the other aged 80 or older. Summary of the overall study and its limitations: Bulk unsorted PBMC profiling prevented conclusive comparison of naive and antigen-experienced compartments. Compared with the aged group, the long-lived group had more naive CD4+ T cells, fewer expanded clones and increased TCR diversity, suggesting age selection. A strong correlation was found between observed TCR beta diversity and the percentage of naive T cells measured by flow cytometry. Total diversity estimates from one million sequenced T cells were considered lower bounds and underestimates. Observed TCR beta diversity per million T cells fell roughly linearly with age, and a significant reduction was already apparent by age roughly 40. The CMV infection status of donors was not known, potentially confounding age-related changes in expanded clonotypes.

The library was generated by 5' RACE. The sequencer was an Illumina HiSeq 2500. The second PCR ran for roughly 7 to 12 cycles and used a J-beta primer mix along with a sample-barcoded 5' primer. Each TCR beta cDNA molecule received a unique molecular identifier from a template-switch 5' adaptor carrying 12 random nucleotides. Each sample yielded at least 3 million CDR3-containing paired-end reads. First-strand cDNA synthesis was performed from all RNA using the Mint cDNA synthesis kit, with priming by a TRBC-specific oligonucleotide. All cDNA was treated with uracil-DNA glycosylase and then went through a first 18-cycle PCR with the universal primers M1SS and BC2_uni_R. As for the original processing: For normalization, 1 million high-quality reads were randomly selected from each sample, with every read carrying a distinct molecular identifier. Instead of being binned into consensus sequences, reads with shared molecular identifiers were discarded. CDR3 identification, clonotype clustering and error correction used MiTCR with a Q25 quality threshold and the strictest error-elimination algorithm. A nonparametric unseen species model with Euler transformation was used to estimate a lower bound on total TCR beta diversity. The raw public data were reprocessed by TCRdb itself: fastp quality trimming at Q25, MiXCR clonotype calling, in-frame beta chains only. Here each entry gathers all rows of one CDR3 protein and keeps the most common genes and DNA. These V and J calls derive from TCRdb rather than the authors' analysis. Recorded for this sample are 1.5 million to 2 million distinct CDR3 sequences; roughly 30% of them occurred a single time. The leading ten clones occupy roughly 8% of the sample.

As concerns this clonotype: The target of this receptor is not known. Base qualities were left out, and no much larger clone turns up one base away.

V is shortened by 4 bases, J by 4 bases, and the region joining them spans 17 bases. CDR1 is given as KGHDR and CDR2 as SFDVKD, both from the germline V gene. The CDR3 runs 16 amino acids, cysteine and phenylalanine included. This entry keeps only the CDR3 DNA: 48 bases, framed from base 1. The roughly 39 donors, aged roughly 6 to 100 years, were systemically healthy Caucasian individuals from Russia. Each donor gave about 10 milliliters of peripheral blood, drawn into EDTA-treated Vacutainer tubes. Ficoll-Paque density-gradient centrifugation was used to isolate PBMCs, with at least 7 million obtained per sample. Total RNA was extracted from PBMCs with Trizol reagent, with at least 5.5 micrograms obtained per sample. The percentages of naive CD45RAhigh/CD27high T cells were determined by flow cytometry on a PBMC aliquot from every donor.

The TCR comes from a woman aged 25 to 39 in good health. In this chain, TRBV24-1 is recombined with TRBJ2-3; D gene: possibly TRBD1, on 6 matching bases. The sample consisted of blood. The CDR3 in this case is CATSERNQGRADTQYF. Here is the DNA: TGTGCCACCAGTGAACGGAATCAGGGGAGAGCAGATACGCAGTATTTT.